The rows below give T cell receptor beta chains drawn from one sample of a study of CD8 T cells in Susac syndrome. One entry per CDR3 protein results from TCRdb running MiXCR on the immunoSEQ multiplex PCR reads. In the table there are around 150,000 distinct CDR3 sequences, about 95% of which are singletons. The sample was CD4+ T cells from PBMCs. Receptors originate from a human donor with multiple sclerosis. CDR3s include the opening cysteine and the closing phenylalanine or tryptophan. Fields, in order: V gene, J gene, CDR3 protein.

TRBV28	TRBJ2-7	CASSLSQGSGEQYF
TRBV3-1	TRBJ2-7	CASRHAGSDHEQYF
TRBV5-1	TRBJ2-7	CASSFGDYEQYF
TRBV15	TRBJ2-1	CATSVGYNEQFF
TRBV27	TRBJ2-7	CASSSSRQQYF
TRBV6-6	TRBJ2-7	CASSYGQGSYEQYF
TRBV30	TRBJ2-1	CALSGGGLNEQFF
TRBV3-1	TRBJ2-7	CASSHRQSQWNEQYF
TRBV4-3	TRBJ2-5	CASSQGPFQETQYF
TRBV20-1	TRBJ2-7	CSAIAGGVYEQYF
TRBV28	TRBJ2-7	CASRTSGTGSYEQYF
TRBV11-2	TRBJ2-7	CASSPIQRGLGATYEQYF
TRBV9	TRBJ2-4	CASSGGQDIQYF
TRBV5-1	TRBJ2-3	CASSFESGRRTDTQYF
TRBV2	TRBJ2-6	CASSERAIRTGANVLTF
TRBV6-2/TRBV6-3	TRBJ1-1	CASSYSTGRTYTEAFF
TRBV14	TRBJ1-2	CASSQQGPMGYTF
TRBV29-1	TRBJ2-1	CSVVGARNEQFF
TRBV5-4	TRBJ1-1	CASSSGQDQNTEAFF
TRBV19	TRBJ2-1	CASSTSIYNEQFF
TRBV6-5	TRBJ1-5	CASSSGADVNTRNQPQHF
TRBV20-1	TRBJ2-2	CSAPAAAQTYPNTGELFF
TRBV3-1	TRBJ1-1	CASSPGIVRNTEAFF
TRBV7-9	TRBJ1-5	CASSNLRGGISNQPQHF
TRBV10-3	TRBJ2-3	CAIGASAEISTDTQYF
TRBV28	TRBJ2-3	CASSPSDQGSDTQYF
TRBV29-1	TRBJ2-5	CSVYRQKETQYF
TRBV18	TRBJ2-5	CASSRGSGETQYF
TRBV15	TRBJ2-7	CATSRDLTGFSYEQYF
TRBV29-1	TRBJ2-1	CRDPPGLAEYNEQFF
TRBV5-5	TRBJ1-5	CASSHLPQGQPQHF
TRBV12-3/TRBV12-4	TRBJ1-5	CASNPEGGSNQPQHF
TRBV29-1	TRBJ2-5	CSVDLRGSLETQYF
TRBV24-1	TRBJ2-1	CATSDIMGPQNNEQFF
TRBV12-3/TRBV12-4	TRBJ2-3	CASTTVGNTQYF
TRBV11-1	TRBJ1-1	CASSLDRGRPKAFF
TRBV4-1	TRBJ1-5	CASSQSPDRNRPQHF
TRBV27	TRBJ2-1	CASTTGTSGSPNEQFF
TRBV20-1	TRBJ1-2	CSASPVDRGRDGYTF
TRBV14	TRBJ2-2	CASSQDTATGNTGELFF
TRBV19	TRBJ1-2	CASAGADYGYTF
TRBV2	TRBJ2-5	CASSDRRVKTQYF
TRBV25-1	TRBJ1-4	CASSSTPTNEKLFF
TRBV28	TRBJ2-7	CASSLQGLSYEQYF
TRBV20-1	TRBJ1-5	CSARDRGHQPQHF
TRBV6-5	TRBJ2-5	CASSNHQGGEETQYF
TRBV12-3/TRBV12-4	TRBJ2-5	CATRRDTQETQYF
TRBV20-1	TRBJ1-2	CSARVEGLRNYGYTF
TRBV15	TRBJ2-3	CATSRDPASTDTQYF
TRBV12-3/TRBV12-4	TRBJ1-4	CASSLGQGAEKLFF
TRBV20-1	TRBJ2-7	CSAREGTGGTYEQYF
TRBV28	TRBJ2-1	CASSTYRGEQFF
TRBV3-1	TRBJ2-5	CASSRGQGETQYF